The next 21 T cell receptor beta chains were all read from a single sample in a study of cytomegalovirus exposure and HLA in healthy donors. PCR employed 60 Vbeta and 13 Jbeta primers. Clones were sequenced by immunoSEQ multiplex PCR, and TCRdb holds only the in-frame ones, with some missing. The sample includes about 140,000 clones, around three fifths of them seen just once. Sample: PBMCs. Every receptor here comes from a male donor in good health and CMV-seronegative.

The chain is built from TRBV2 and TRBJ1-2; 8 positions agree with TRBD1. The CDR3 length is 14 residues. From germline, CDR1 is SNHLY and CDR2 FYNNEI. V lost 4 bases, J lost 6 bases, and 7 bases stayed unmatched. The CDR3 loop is CASSVERTGHGYTF. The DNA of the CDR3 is TGTGCCAGCAGTGTAGAGCGGACAGGGCATGGCTACACCTTC.

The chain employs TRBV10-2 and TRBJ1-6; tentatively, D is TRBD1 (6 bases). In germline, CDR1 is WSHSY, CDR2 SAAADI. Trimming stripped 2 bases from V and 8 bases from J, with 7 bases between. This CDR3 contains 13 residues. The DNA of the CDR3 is TGCGCCAGCAGTGAGGCAGGGGATTCACCCCTCCACTTT. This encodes CASSEAGDSPLHF.

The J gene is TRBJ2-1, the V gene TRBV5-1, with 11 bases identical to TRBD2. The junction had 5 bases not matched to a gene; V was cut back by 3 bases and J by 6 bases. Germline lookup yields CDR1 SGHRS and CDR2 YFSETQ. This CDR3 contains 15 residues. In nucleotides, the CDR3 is TGCGCCAGCAGCTCTACTAGCGGGGGAGGCAATGAGCAGTTCTTC. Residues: CASSSTSGGGNEQFF.

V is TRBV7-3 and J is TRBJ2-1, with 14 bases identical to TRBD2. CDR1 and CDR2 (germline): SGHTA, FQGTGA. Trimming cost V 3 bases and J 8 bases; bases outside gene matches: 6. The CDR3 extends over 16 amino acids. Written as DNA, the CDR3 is TGTGCCAGCAGCTTGAGACTAGCGGGGGGGTTGTATGAGCAGTTCTTC. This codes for CASSLRLAGGLYEQFF.

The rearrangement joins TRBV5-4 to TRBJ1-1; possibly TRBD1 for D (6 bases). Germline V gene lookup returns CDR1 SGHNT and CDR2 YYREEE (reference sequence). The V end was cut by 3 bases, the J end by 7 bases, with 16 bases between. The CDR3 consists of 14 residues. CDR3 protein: CASSYAGALGEAFF. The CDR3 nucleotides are TGTGCCAGCAGCTATGCAGGGGCCTTGGGTGAAGCTTTCTTT.

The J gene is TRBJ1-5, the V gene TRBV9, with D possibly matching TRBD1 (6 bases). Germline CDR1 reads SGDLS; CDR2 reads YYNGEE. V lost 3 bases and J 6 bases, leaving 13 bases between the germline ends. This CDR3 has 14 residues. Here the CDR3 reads CASSAAQGPQPQHF. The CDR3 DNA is TGTGCCAGCAGCGCAGCTCAGGGGCCTCAGCCCCAGCATTTT.

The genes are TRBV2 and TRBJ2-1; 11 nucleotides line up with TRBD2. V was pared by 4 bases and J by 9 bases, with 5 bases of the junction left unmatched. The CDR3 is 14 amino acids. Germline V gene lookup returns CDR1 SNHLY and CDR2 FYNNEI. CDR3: CASSGTSGGIEQFF. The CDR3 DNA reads TGTGCCAGCAGTGGTACTAGCGGGGGAATTGAGCAGTTCTTC. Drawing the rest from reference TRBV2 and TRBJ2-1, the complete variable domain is EPEVTQTPSHQVTQMGQEVILRCVPISNHLYFYWYRQILGQKVEFLVSFYNNEISEKSEIFDDQFSVERPDGSNFTLKIRSTKLEDSAMYFCASSGTSGGIEQFFGPGTRLTVL.

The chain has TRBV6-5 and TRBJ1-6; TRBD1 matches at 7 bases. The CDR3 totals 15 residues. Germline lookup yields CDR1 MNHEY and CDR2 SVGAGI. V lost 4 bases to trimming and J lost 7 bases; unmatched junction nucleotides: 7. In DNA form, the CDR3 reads TGTGCCAGCAGTTCGACGGACAGGCCGAATTCACCCCTCCACTTT. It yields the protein CASSSTDRPNSPLHF.

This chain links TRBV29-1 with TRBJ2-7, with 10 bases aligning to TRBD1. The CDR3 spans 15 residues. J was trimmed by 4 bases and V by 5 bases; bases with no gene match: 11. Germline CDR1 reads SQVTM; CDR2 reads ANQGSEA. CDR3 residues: CSVRSVGTGVYEQYF. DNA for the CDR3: TGCAGCGTTAGATCGGTTGGGACAGGGGTGTACGAGCAGTACTTC.

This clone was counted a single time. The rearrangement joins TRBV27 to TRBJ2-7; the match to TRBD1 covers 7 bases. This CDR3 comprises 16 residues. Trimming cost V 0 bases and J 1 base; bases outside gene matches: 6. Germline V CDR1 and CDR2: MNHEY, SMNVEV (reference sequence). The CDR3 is CASSLSPAGGSYEQYF. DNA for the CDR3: TGTGCCAGCAGTTTATCCCCGGCAGGGGGTTCCTACGAGCAGTACTTC.

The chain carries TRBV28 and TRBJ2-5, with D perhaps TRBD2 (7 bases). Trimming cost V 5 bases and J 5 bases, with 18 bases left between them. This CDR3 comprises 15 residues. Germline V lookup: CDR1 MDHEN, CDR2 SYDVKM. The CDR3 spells CASSPMRGRVETQYF. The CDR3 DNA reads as TGTGCCAGCAGTCCAATGAGGGGGAGGGTGGAGACCCAGTACTTC.

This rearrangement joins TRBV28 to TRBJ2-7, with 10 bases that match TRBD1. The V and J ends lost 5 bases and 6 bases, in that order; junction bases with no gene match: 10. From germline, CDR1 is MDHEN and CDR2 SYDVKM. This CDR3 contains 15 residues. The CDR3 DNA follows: TGTGCCAGCAGTAACCCGGGACAGGGGTTTAGCGAGCAGTACTTC. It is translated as CASSNPGQGFSEQYF. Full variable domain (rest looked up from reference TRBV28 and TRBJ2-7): DVKVTQSSRYLVKRTGEKVFLECVQDMDHENMFWYRQDPGLGLRLIYFSYDVKMKEKGDIPEGYSVSREKKERFSLILESASTNQTSMYLCASSNPGQGFSEQYFGPGTRLTVT.

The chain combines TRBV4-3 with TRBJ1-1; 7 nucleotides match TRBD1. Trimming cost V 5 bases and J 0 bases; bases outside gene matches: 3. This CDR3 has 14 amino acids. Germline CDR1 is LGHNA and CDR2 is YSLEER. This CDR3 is CASSSGQMNTEAFF. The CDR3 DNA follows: TGCGCCAGCAGCTCGGGACAGATGAACACTGAAGCTTTCTTT.

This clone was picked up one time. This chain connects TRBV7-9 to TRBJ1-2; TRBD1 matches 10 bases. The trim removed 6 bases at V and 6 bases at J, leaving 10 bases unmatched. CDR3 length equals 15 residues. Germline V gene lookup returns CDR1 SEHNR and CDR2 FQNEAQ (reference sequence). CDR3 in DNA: TGTGCCAGCAGTCATCCGGGACAGGGGTCCGATGGCTACACCTTC. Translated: CASSHPGQGSDGYTF.

CDR3 sequence reads: CASSPTGGVYNEQFF. The CDR3 bases are TGCGCCAGCAGCCCGACAGGGGGTGTGTACAATGAGCAGTTCTTC. The chain joins TRBV4-1 to TRBJ2-1; 9 bases fit TRBD1. The J segment lost 4 bases and the V segment lost 4 bases, leaving 5 bases of the junction unmatched. This CDR3 region has 15 residues. Germline CDR1 reads MGHRA; CDR2 reads YSYEKL.

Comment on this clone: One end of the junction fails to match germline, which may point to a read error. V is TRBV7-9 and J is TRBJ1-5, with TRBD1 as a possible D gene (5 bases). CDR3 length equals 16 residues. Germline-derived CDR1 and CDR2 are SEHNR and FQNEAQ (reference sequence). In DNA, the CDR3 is TGTGCCGGCAGCCGTCATACCCAGGGTAGCAATCAGCCCCAGCATTTT. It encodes CAGSRHTQGSNQPQHF.

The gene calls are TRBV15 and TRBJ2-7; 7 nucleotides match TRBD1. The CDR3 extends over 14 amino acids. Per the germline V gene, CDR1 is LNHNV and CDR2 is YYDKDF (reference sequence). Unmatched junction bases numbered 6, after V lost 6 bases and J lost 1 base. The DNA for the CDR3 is TGTGCCACCAGTGCTCAACAGGGGTCCTACGAGCAGTACTTC. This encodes CATSAQQGSYEQYF.

The CDR3: CASSIVQGREKLFF. The CDR3 region has the DNA TGTGCCAGTAGTATTGTGCAGGGGCGGGAAAAACTGTTTTTT. This sequence joins TRBV19 and TRBJ1-4, with TRBD1 as a possible D gene (6 bases). Germline V gene sequence: CDR1 LNHDA, CDR2 SQIVND (reference sequence). With 3 bases removed from V and 8 bases from J, the gap between germline ends came to 13 bases. The CDR3 covers 14 residues.

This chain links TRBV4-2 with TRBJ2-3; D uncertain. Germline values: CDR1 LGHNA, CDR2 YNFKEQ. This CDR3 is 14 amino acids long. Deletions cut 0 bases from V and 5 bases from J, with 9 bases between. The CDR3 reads CASSQDGFGDTQYF. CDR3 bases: TGTGCCAGCAGCCAAGACGGGTTTGGAGATACGCAGTATTTT.

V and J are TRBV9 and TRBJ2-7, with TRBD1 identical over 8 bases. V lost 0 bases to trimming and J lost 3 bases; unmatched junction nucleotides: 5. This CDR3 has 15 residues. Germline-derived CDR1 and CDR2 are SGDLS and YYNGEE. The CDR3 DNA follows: TGTGCCAGCAGCGTAGGGACAGGGATTGGCTACGAGCAGTACTTC. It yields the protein CASSVGTGIGYEQYF. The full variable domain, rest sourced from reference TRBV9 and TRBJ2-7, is DSGVTQTPKHLITATGQRVTLRCSPRSGDLSVYWYQQSLDQGLQFLIQYYNGEERAKGNILERFSAQQFPDLHSELNLSSLELGDSALYFCASSVGTGIGYEQYFGPGTRLTVT.

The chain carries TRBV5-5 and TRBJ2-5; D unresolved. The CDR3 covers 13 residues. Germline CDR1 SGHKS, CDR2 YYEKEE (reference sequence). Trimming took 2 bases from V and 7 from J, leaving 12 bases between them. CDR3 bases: TGTGCCAGCAGCTTCGAGTCGAGAGGGACCCAGTACTTC. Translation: CASSFESRGTQYF.